The present entry profiles one T cell receptor (beta chain) with its context. Its antigen is not known. This record comes from a study of shared clonotypes between healthy human individuals. About the research overall: Three plates each covered CD4 naive and memory; CD8 naive two, CD8 memory one. Notes on the study in general: Even with large depth, rarefaction showed that sorted-subset sequencing was incomplete.

The CDR3 is 18 amino acids. Trimming cost V 0 bases and J 0 bases; bases outside gene matches: 6. In germline, CDR1 is SGHRS, CDR2 YFSETQ. The genomic DNA of each subset was split evenly across several immunoSEQ plates. Method: immunoSEQ multiplex PCR; TCRdb's copy keeps in-frame clones and lacks some. The sample carries some 2 million clones, approximately 95% recorded once. Terminally differentiated effector memory CD45RA+ cells were excluded by CCR7 positive selection of CD45RO-negative cells. The sequencing sample was made of naive CD8+ T cells sorted from blood. The receptor was isolated from a man in his late teens or twenties in good health. The chain is built from TRBV5-1 and TRBJ2-6; 7 bases are a match to TRBD1. The CDR3 DNA follows: TGCGCCAGCAGCTTGGCTCGAGGGGGCCACTCTGGGGCCAACGTCCTGACTTTC. It yields the protein CASSLARGGHSGANVLTF. Looking up the rest from reference TRBV5-1 and TRBJ2-6 gives the full variable domain: KAGVTQTPRYLIKTRGQQVTLSCSPISGHRSVSWYQQTPGQGLQFLFEYFSETQRNKGNFPGRFSGRQFSNSRSEMNVSTLELGDSALYLCASSLARGGHSGANVLTFGAGSRLTVL.